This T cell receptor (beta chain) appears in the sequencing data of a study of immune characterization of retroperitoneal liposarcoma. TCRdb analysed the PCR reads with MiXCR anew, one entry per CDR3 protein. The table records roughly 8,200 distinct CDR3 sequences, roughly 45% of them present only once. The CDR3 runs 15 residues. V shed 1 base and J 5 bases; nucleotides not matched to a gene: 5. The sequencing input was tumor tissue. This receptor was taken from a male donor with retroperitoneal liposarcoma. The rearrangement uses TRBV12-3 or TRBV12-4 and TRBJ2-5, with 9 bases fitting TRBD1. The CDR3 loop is CASSLGGQGTETQYF. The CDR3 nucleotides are TGTGCCAGCAGTTTAGGTGGACAGGGGACCGAGACCCAGTACTTC.